One and the same sample provided the 29 T cell receptor beta chains below, sequenced in a study of human T cells and chemical hapten exposure. TCRdb itself ran the RACE reads through MiXCR, one entry per CDR3 protein. The table lists some 360,000 distinct CDR3 sequences, 4% to 6% of them singletons. Time point of the sample: pre-sensitization, week 0. Treatment here: therapeutic diphenylcyclopropenone sensitization with weekly scalp DPC. Sequenced here: whole blood, sampled in connection with sensitization to the hapten diphenylcyclopropenone (DPC). The origin of the receptors is a woman aged 45-60 years with alopecia areata. Some clones in this sample may be carry-over from other donors' samples.

This clonotype showed up many times. This rearrangement joins TRBV7-6 to TRBJ2-1; D uncertain. Trimming removed 4 bases from V and 8 bases from J, with 9 bases in between. Looked up from germline, CDR1 is SGHVS and CDR2 is FNYEAQ. This CDR3 has 12 residues. The CDR3 protein is CASSSFGDEQFF. Written as DNA, the CDR3 is TGTGCCAGCAGCTCCTTCGGAGATGAGCAGTTCTTC.

This rearrangement joins TRBV23-1 to TRBJ1-5; 8 nucleotides agree with TRBD1. TRBV23-1 is noted as an ORF with a role that remains uncertain. Trimming at V came to 0 bases and at J to 5 bases, leaving 6 bases not matched to a gene. The CDR3 is made up of 16 amino acids. The CDR3 spells CASSQSQGDPYQPQHF. The CDR3 nucleotides read TGCGCCAGCAGTCAATCACAGGGGGATCCTTATCAGCCCCAGCATTTT.

This clonotype was observed many times. V and J are TRBV7-2 and TRBJ1-2; weak D call: TRBD1 (6 bases). Germline V lookup: CDR1 SGHTA, CDR2 FQGNSA. Trimming took 1 base from V and 2 from J, leaving 11 bases between them. There are 15 residues in the CDR3. The CDR3: CASSLDGGGNYGYTF. The DNA for the CDR3 is TGTGCCAGCAGCTTAGATGGAGGGGGGAACTATGGCTACACCTTC.

This clonotype was recorded many times. The rearrangement joins TRBV29-1 to TRBJ2-7, with 11 positions matching TRBD2. This CDR3 region has 15 residues. V shed 4 bases, J shed 1 base, and the junction held 6 bases outside the gene matches. The germline CDR1 and CDR2 sequences are SQVTM and ANQGSEA. The CDR3 is CSVVLSGRDSYEQYF. CDR3 nucleotide sequence: TGCAGCGTTGTACTTAGCGGGAGGGATTCCTACGAGCAGTACTTC.

A few counts support this clonotype. The CDR3 is CASSVGGRDSGEQYF. CDR3 nucleotides: TGTGCCAGCAGCGTAGGGGGCCGGGATTCGGGCGAGCAGTACTTC. This chain links TRBV9 with TRBJ2-7, with D possibly being TRBD1 or TRBD2 (5 bases each). Per germline, CDR1 SGDLS and CDR2 YYNGEE. Trimming shortened V by 0 bases and J by 6 bases, and 16 bases separated the two germline ends. This CDR3 is built from 15 residues.

This clonotype came up many times. V and J are TRBV2 and TRBJ2-3, with 11 bases matching TRBD2. The CDR3 spans 17 residues. CDR1 is SNHLY and CDR2 is FYNNEI in the germline V gene. The V gene end was trimmed by 6 bases and the J gene end by 4 bases; junction bases not matched to a gene: 12. The CDR3 region is CASRDRLAGRKADTQYF. CDR3 sequence (DNA): TGTGCCAGCAGGGACAGACTAGCGGGGAGGAAGGCAGATACGCAGTATTTT.

This sequence joins TRBV9 and TRBJ1-4; 9 bases are a match to TRBD1. There are 17 residues in the CDR3. CDR1 is SGDLS and CDR2 is YYNGEE in the germline V gene. With 4 bases clipped from V and 8 bases from J, the junction kept 15 bases outside the gene matches. The CDR3 sequence: CASSPGQGNVWEEKLFF. CDR3 coding DNA: TGTGCCAGCAGCCCCGGACAGGGGAACGTCTGGGAAGAAAAACTGTTTTTT.

This clonotype was recorded at least ten times. The CDR3 region is CASSLDHGKDTQYF. In DNA form, the CDR3 reads TGTGCCAGCAGCTTAGATCACGGGAAAGATACGCAGTATTTT. The rearrangement links TRBV11-3 to TRBJ2-3, with D possibly matching TRBD2 (5 bases). In germline, CDR1 is SGHNT, CDR2 YENEEA. Deletions cut 0 bases from V and 5 bases from J, with 9 bases between. The CDR3 runs to 14 residues.

CDR3 residues: CASRGPGPGAFF. CDR3 DNA: TGTGCCAGCAGGGGCCCGGGACCCGGAGCTTTCTTT. The rearrangement joins TRBV12-3 or TRBV12-4 to TRBJ1-1; the D gene is possibly TRBD1 (5 bases). V was clipped by 6 bases and J by 10 bases, with 15 bases between them. The CDR3 runs 12 residues.

This clonotype was observed a handful of times. The chain couples TRBV29-1 to TRBJ2-1; 14 bases align to TRBD2. Germline values: CDR1 SQVTM, CDR2 ANQGSEA. The V and J ends lost 8 bases and 5 bases, in that order; junction bases with no gene match: 8. The length of the CDR3 is 15 residues. The CDR3 loop is CSTRGLAGGHNEQFF. CDR3 DNA sequence: TGCAGCACCCGCGGACTAGCGGGAGGTCACAATGAGCAGTTCTTC.

This clonotype was detected many times. This chain joins TRBV14 and TRBJ2-1; D uncertain. V lost 3 bases and J lost 5, with 11 bases in between. This CDR3 comprises 14 residues. CDR1 and CDR2 (germline): SGHDN, FVKESK. The CDR3 region is CASSQLGFNNEQFF. The CDR3 nucleotides read TGTGCCAGCAGCCAGCTAGGGTTCAACAATGAGCAGTTCTTC.

This clonotype was counted only a few times. This chain uses TRBV20-1 with TRBJ1-5, with 12 bases lining up with TRBD1. Unmatched junction bases numbered 4, after V lost 1 base and J lost 6 bases. Looked up from germline, CDR1 is DFQATT and CDR2 is SNEGSKA (reference sequence). This CDR3 comprises 15 residues. DNA for the CDR3: TGCAGTGCTAGAGTCGGGACAGGGGGCGGTCAGCCCCAGCATTTT. Protein: CSARVGTGGGQPQHF.

In its sample, this clonotype was seen many times. This chain links TRBV10-2 with TRBJ2-7; D perhaps matches TRBD2 (6 bases). CDR3 size: 14 residues. V lost 7 bases and J lost 0, with 13 bases in between. Germline loops: CDR1 WSHSY, CDR2 SAAADI. CDR3 nucleotide sequence: TGCGCCAGCATGAGGGACTCGAGCTCCTACGAGCAGTACTTC. Translated, it gives CASMRDSSSYEQYF.

This clonotype was found a few times. V and J are TRBV6-2 or TRBV6-3 and TRBJ2-7; D unclear. Trimming took 8 bases from V and 2 from J, leaving 13 bases between them. This CDR3 has 13 amino acids. Germline lookup yields CDR1 MNHEY and CDR2 SVGEGT. Here the CDR3 DNA reads TGTGCCAGCTCATCGACACGAACCTACGAGCAGTACTTC. Protein product: CASSSTRTYEQYF.

The sample holds many counts of this clonotype. The chain uses TRBV7-6 and TRBJ2-1; 14 bases agree with TRBD2. With V trimmed by 5 bases and J by 9 bases, 6 bases remained unmatched. Germline CDR1 is SGHVS and CDR2 is FNYEAQ. CDR3 length: 15 residues. CDR3: CASSPGTSGRVEQFF. The CDR3 coding sequence is TGTGCCAGCAGCCCGGGGACTAGCGGGAGAGTTGAGCAGTTCTTC.

This clonotype was recorded at least ten times. The V gene is TRBV6-2 or TRBV6-3, the J gene TRBJ2-1, with D uncertain. V was shortened by 2 bases and J by 8 bases, with 13 bases between the two germline ends. Germline CDR1 is MNHEY and CDR2 is SVGEGT. The CDR3 runs 14 residues. CDR3 amino acids: CASSYGLPTHEQFF. The CDR3 DNA is TGTGCCAGCAGTTACGGTCTTCCGACTCATGAGCAGTTCTTC.

This clonotype was picked up many times. The chain couples TRBV11-3 to TRBJ2-3; maybe TRBD1 (6 bases). V shed 0 bases and J shed 0 bases, with 7 bases lying between them. The germline gives CDR1 SGHNT, CDR2 YENEEA. The CDR3 is 15 amino acids. CDR3 coding DNA: TGTGCCAGCAGCTTAGAGGGGACAAGCACAGATACGCAGTATTTT. This sequence encodes CASSLEGTSTDTQYF. Looking up the rest from reference TRBV11-3 and TRBJ2-3 gives the full variable domain: EAGVVQSPRYKIIEKKQPVAFWCNPISGHNTLYWYLQNLGQGPELLIRYENEEAVDDSQLPKDRFSAERLKGVDSTLKIQPAELGDSAVYLCASSLEGTSTDTQYFGPGTRLTVL.

This clonotype was counted between two and nine times. This CDR3 reads CASSQRTPGRETQYF. The DNA of the CDR3 is TGTGCCAGCAGCCAAAGGACCCCCGGAAGGGAGACCCAGTACTTC. The J gene is TRBJ2-5, the V gene TRBV14, with D hard to call. Germline V gene lookup returns CDR1 SGHDN and CDR2 FVKESK. Trimming pared 2 bases from V and 5 bases from J, leaving 15 bases between. The CDR3 is 15 residues long.

This clonotype was recorded at least ten times. The gene calls are TRBV6-5 and TRBJ1-5; possible D gene TRBD1, 6 bases. CDR1 and CDR2 (germline): MNHEY, SVGAGI. The CDR3 has 13 amino acids. The V end lost 11 bases, the J end lost 2 bases, and 13 bases lay between the germline ends. Here the CDR3 DNA reads TGTGCCGCGGGGGCTAGTGGCAATCAGCCCCAGCATTTT. Amino acids: CAAGASGNQPQHF.

The sample holds many counts of this clonotype. V is TRBV5-8 and J is TRBJ1-5, with 8 bases matching TRBD1. With V trimmed by 2 bases and J by 5 bases, 3 bases remained unmatched. CDR1 and CDR2 from the germline V gene are SGHTS and YDEGEE. The CDR3 loop spans 14 amino acids. CDR3 protein: CASSFLQGDQPQHF. The CDR3 region has the DNA TGTGCCAGCAGCTTTCTACAGGGGGATCAGCCCCAGCATTTT. The full variable domain, in which reference TRBV5-8 and TRBJ1-5 provide the parts outside the CDR3, is EAGVTQSPTHLIKTRGQQATLRCSPISGHTSVYWYQQALGLGLQFLLWYDEGEERNRGNFPPRFSGRQFPNYSSELNVNALELEDSALYLCASSFLQGDQPQHFGDGTRLSIL.

The chain has TRBV7-2 and TRBJ2-7; TRBD1 aligns across 9 bases. Germline CDR1 SGHTA, CDR2 FQGNSA. The CDR3 is 15 amino acids. Trimming removed 6 bases from V and 4 bases from J; junction bases left unmatched: 10. The CDR3 sequence is CASSQGQGLLYEQYF. The CDR3 DNA follows: TGTGCCAGCAGTCAGGGACAGGGCCTCCTTTACGAGCAGTACTTC.

This clonotype was found a few times. CDR3 in amino acids: CASSEFRDSARLYEQYF. The CDR3 DNA reads TGTGCCAGCAGTGAATTCCGGGACAGCGCCCGACTCTACGAGCAGTACTTC. The chain uses TRBV25-1 and TRBJ2-7, with 7 bases that match TRBD1. The CDR3 loop spans 17 amino acids. With V trimmed by 1 base and J by 3 bases, 12 bases remained unmatched. Germline CDR1 and CDR2: MGHDK and SYGVNS.

The genes are TRBV6-5 and TRBJ2-1; 8 bases are shared with TRBD2. The CDR3 spans 16 residues. Germline loops: CDR1 MNHEY, CDR2 SVGAGI. Losses at the gene ends were 4 bases for V and 8 bases for J; bases not matched to a gene: 13. The CDR3 is CASSSEEAGATDEQFF. The CDR3 DNA is TGTGCCAGCAGTTCCGAGGAAGCGGGAGCAACGGATGAGCAGTTCTTC.

This clonotype was seen at least ten times. This sequence joins TRBV29-1 and TRBJ1-5; 7 bases line up with TRBD1. This CDR3 has 13 amino acids. Germline assignment: CDR1 SQVTM and CDR2 ANQGSEA. V dropped 4 bases and J dropped 4; count of bases not matched to a gene: 4. The CDR3 sequence is CSVAPGQNQPQHF. CDR3 nucleotides: TGCAGCGTTGCCCCGGGACAGAATCAGCCCCAGCATTTT.

This clonotype was seen many times. The chain combines TRBV5-1 with TRBJ2-1, with D tentatively TRBD1 or TRBD2 (6 bases each). V was shortened by 0 bases and J by 2 bases, with 9 bases between the two germline ends. The CDR3 extends over 15 amino acids. Germline V CDR1 and CDR2: SGHRS, YFSETQ. CDR3 region: CASSLVGGAYNEQFF. Written as DNA, the CDR3 is TGCGCCAGCAGCTTGGTGGGGGGCGCCTACAATGAGCAGTTCTTC.

There are many counts of this clonotype. V is TRBV6-6 and J is TRBJ1-1, with D unclear. Germline CDR1 is MNHNY and CDR2 is SVGAGI (reference sequence). V was trimmed by 2 bases and J by 0 bases, leaving 10 bases between them. This CDR3 comprises 15 residues. CDR3 DNA: TGTGCCAGCAGTTACATAGCACGGCTGAACACTGAAGCTTTCTTT. Translated: CASSYIARLNTEAFF.

This clonotype showed up many times. V is TRBV29-1 and J is TRBJ2-2; D remains unclear. The CDR3 spans 13 residues. Trimming pared 4 bases from V and 5 bases from J, leaving 11 bases between. Germline lookup yields CDR1 SQVTM and CDR2 ANQGSEA. CDR3 sequence reads: CSVANRATGELFF. For the CDR3, the DNA is TGCAGCGTTGCGAACAGAGCGACCGGGGAGCTGTTTTTT.

This clonotype was picked up a small number of times. V gene TRBV5-1 combines with J gene TRBJ1-6, with D hard to call. V was clipped by 0 bases and J by 6 bases, with 16 bases between them. CDR1 is SGHRS and CDR2 is YFSETQ in the germline V gene. The CDR3 covers 17 residues. The DNA of the CDR3 is TGCGCCAGCAGCTTGGGTATGCAAGAGACCGGTAATTCACCCCTCCACTTT. Translated, it gives CASSLGMQETGNSPLHF.

This clonotype was seen a handful of times. The CDR3 reads CASSASGGPGETQYF. In nucleotides, the CDR3 is TGCGCCAGCAGCGCTAGCGGGGGGCCGGGAGAGACCCAGTACTTC. The chain couples TRBV5-1 to TRBJ2-5, with TRBD2 matching over 11 bases. Trimming cost V 4 bases and J 4 bases; bases outside gene matches: 6. Per germline, CDR1 SGHRS and CDR2 YFSETQ. This CDR3 has 15 amino acids.